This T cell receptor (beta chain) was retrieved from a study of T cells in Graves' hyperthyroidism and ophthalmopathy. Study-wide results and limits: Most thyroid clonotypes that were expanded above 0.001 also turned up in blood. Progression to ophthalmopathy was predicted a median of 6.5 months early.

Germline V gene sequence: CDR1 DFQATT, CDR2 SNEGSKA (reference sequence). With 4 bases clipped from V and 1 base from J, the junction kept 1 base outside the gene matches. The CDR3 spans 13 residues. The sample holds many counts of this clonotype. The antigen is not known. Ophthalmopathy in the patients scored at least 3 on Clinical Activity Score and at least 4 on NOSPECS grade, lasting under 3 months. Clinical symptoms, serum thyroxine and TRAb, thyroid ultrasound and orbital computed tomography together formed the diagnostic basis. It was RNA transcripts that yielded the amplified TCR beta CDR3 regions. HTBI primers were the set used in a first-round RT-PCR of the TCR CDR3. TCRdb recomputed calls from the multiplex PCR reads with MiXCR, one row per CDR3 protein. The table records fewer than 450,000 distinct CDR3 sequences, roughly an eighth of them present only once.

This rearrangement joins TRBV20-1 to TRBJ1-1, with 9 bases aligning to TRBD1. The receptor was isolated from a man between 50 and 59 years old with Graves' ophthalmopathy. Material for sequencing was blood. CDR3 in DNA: TGCAGTGCTATGGGACAGGGGAACACTGAAGCTTTCTTT. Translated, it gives CSAMGQGNTEAFF.